This T cell receptor beta chain was identified during a study of shared clonotypes between healthy human individuals. The study, taken as a whole, reports: Lower generation probabilities were found for non-shared clonotypes than for those shared by all four donors. Naive subsets generally had larger estimated richness than memory subsets.

This clone appeared once. The target antigen is unknown. CDR1 SNHLY and CDR2 FYNNEI come from the germline V gene. V trimming: 1 base; J trimming: 8 bases; junction bases outside the gene matches: 5. The CDR3 extends over 14 amino acids. CD8 cells regarded as naive lacked CD45RO, were positively chosen for CCR7, and omitted terminally differentiated effector memory CD45RA+ cells. TCRdb's copy holds only in-frame clones and misses some; the assay was immunoSEQ multiplex PCR. The data hold about 2.1 million clones, with 90% to 95% observed a single time. This receptor was taken from a man between 18 and 35 years old in good health. Some clones in this sample may be carry-over from other donors' samples. Sequencing used naive CD8+ T cells from PBMCs. This chain joins TRBV2 and TRBJ1-2, with TRBD1 matching 9 bases. Written as DNA, the CDR3 is TGTGCCAGCAGTGAAGGGACAGGGGCGCGCGGCTACACCTTC. It encodes CASSEGTGARGYTF. Together with reference TRBV2 and TRBJ1-2, the CDR3 gives the full variable domain: EPEVTQTPSHQVTQMGQEVILRCVPISNHLYFYWYRQILGQKVEFLVSFYNNEISEKSEIFDDQFSVERPDGSNFTLKIRSTKLEDSAMYFCASSEGTGARGYTFGSGTRLTVV.